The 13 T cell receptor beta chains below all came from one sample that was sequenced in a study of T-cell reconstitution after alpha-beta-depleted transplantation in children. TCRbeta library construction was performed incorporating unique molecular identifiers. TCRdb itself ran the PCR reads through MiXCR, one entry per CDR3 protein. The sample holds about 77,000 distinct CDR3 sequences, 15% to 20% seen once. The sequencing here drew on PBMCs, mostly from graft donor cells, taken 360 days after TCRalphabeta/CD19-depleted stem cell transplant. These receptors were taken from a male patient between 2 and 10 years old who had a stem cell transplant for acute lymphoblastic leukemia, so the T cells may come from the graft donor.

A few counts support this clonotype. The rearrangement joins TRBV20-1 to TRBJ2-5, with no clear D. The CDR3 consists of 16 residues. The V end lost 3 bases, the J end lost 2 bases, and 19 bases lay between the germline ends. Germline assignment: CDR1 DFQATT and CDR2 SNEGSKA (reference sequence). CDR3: CSASPIGPRIQETQYF. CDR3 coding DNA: TGCAGTGCTAGTCCTATCGGACCCAGAATACAAGAGACCCAGTACTTC.

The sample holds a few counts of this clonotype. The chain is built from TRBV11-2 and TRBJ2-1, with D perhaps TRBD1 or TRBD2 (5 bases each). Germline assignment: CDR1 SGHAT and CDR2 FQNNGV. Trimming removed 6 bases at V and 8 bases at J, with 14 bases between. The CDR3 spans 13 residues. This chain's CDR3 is CASRLGGTHEQFF. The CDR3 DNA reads TGTGCCAGCAGGCTTGGGGGAACCCATGAGCAGTTCTTC. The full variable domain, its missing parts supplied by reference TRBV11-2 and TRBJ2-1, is EAGVAQSPRYKIIEKRQSVAFWCNPISGHATLYWYQQILGQGPKLLIQFQNNGVVDDSQLPKDRFSAERLKGVDSTLKIQPAKLEDSAVYLCASRLGGTHEQFFGPGTRLTVL.

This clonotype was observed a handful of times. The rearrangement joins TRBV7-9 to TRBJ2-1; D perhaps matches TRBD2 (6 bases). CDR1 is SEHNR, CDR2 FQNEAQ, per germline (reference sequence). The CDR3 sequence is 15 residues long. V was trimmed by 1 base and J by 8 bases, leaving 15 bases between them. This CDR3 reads CASSLGLAIIHEQFF. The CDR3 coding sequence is TGTGCCAGCAGCTTAGGGCTAGCGATCATACATGAGCAGTTCTTC.

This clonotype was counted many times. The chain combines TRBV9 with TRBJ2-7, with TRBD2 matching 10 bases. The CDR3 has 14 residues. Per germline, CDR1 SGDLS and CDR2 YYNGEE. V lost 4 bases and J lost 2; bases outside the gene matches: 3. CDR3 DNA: TGTGCCAGCAGCAGGACTAGCGGAACCTACGAGCAGTACTTC. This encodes CASSRTSGTYEQYF.

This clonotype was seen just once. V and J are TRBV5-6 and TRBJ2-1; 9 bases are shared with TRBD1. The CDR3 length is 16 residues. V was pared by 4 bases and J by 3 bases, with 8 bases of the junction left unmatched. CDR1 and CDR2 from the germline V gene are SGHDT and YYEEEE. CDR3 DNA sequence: TGTGCCAGCAGCCGCCGAGCGGGACAGGGCTACAATGAGCAGTTCTTC. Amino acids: CASSRRAGQGYNEQFF.

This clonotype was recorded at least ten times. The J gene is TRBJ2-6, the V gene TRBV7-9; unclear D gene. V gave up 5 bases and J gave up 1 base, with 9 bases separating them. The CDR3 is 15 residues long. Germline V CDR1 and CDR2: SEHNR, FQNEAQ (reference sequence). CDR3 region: CASSIQRSGANVLTF. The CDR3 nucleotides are TGTGCCAGCAGCATACAGAGGTCTGGGGCCAACGTCCTGACTTTC.

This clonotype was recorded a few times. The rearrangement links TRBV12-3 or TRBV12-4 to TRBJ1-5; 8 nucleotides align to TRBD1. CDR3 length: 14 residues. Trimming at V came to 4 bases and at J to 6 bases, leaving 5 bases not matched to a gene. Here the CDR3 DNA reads TGTGCCAGCAGTTGGACAGGGTCGAGTCAGCCCCAGCATTTT. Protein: CASSWTGSSQPQHF.

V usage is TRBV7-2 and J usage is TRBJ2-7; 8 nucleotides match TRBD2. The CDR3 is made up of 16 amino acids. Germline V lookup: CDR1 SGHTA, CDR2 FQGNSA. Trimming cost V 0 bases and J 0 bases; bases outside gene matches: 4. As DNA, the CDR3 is TGTGCCAGCAGCTTAGCACAGCGGGGGAGCTCCTACGAGCAGTACTTC. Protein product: CASSLAQRGSSYEQYF.

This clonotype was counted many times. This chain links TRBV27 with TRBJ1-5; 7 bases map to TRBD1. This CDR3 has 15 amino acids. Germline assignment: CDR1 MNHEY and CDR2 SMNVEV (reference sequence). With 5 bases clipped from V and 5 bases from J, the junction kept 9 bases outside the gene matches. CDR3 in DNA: TGTGCCAGCAGTGGGGCCCGGACAGGTGATCAGCCCCAGCATTTT. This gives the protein CASSGARTGDQPQHF.

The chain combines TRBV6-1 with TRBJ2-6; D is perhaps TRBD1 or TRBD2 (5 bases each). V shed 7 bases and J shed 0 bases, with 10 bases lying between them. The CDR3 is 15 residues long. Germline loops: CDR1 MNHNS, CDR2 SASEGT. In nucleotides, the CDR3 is TGTGCCAGCACTCTAGGGACCTCTGGGGCCAACGTCCTGACTTTC. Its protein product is CASTLGTSGANVLTF.

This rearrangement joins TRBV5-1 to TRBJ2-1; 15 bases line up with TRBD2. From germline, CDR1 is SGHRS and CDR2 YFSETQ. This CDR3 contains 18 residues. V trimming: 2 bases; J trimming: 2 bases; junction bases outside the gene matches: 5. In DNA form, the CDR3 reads TGCGCCAGCAGCTTTGGACTAGCGGGAGGGTTTCCCTACAATGAGCAGTTCTTC. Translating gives CASSFGLAGGFPYNEQFF.

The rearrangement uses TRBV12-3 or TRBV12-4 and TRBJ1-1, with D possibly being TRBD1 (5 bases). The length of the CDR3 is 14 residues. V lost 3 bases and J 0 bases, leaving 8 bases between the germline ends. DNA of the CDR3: TGTGCCAGCAGTTTGGCAGGGCTGAACACTGAAGCTTTCTTT. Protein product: CASSLAGLNTEAFF.

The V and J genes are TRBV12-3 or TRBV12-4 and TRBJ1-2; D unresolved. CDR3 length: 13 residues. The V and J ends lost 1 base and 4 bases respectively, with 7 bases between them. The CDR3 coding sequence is TGTGCCAGCAGTTTAGGGGAATTCTATGGCTACACCTTC. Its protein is CASSLGEFYGYTF.